These 11 T cell receptor beta chains came from one sample sequenced in a study of cytomegalovirus exposure and HLA in healthy donors. With 60 Vbeta and 13 Jbeta primers, the PCR was carried out. Sequenced by immunoSEQ multiplex PCR; TCRdb stores in-frame clones only, minus some. Of about 75,000 clones in the sample, approximately 80% are singletons; the top ten hold about 19%. The specimen sequenced was PBMCs. The receptor set was obtained from a man between 65 and 85 years old in good health and CMV-seropositive.

The chain employs TRBV28 and TRBJ2-5; TRBD1 might be the D (6 bases). V was clipped by 10 bases and J by 7 bases, with 16 bases between them. CDR3 length equals 12 residues. Germline assignment: CDR1 MDHEN and CDR2 SYDVKM. CDR3 region: CATAQGWGTQYF. The CDR3 coding sequence is TGTGCCACCGCCCAGGGGTGGGGGACCCAGTACTTC.

The chain combines TRBV7-9 with TRBJ2-5; TRBD2 aligns across 12 bases. CDR1 and CDR2 (germline): SEHNR, FQNEAQ (reference sequence). V was pared by 5 bases and J by 7 bases, with 8 bases of the junction left unmatched. The CDR3 is 15 residues long. The CDR3 protein is CASSPGLAGGVTQYF. The CDR3 DNA is TGTGCCAGCAGCCCGGGACTAGCGGGCGGGGTGACCCAGTACTTC.

The genes are TRBV6-4 and TRBJ1-5, with TRBD1 matching over 7 bases. V lost 2 bases to trimming and J lost 5 bases; unmatched junction nucleotides: 9. Germline CDR1 reads MRHNA; CDR2 reads SNTAGT. The CDR3 extends over 16 amino acids. The CDR3 sequence is CASSDRRSTGDQPQHF. CDR3 nucleotide sequence: TGTGCCAGCAGTGACAGACGATCAACAGGGGATCAGCCCCAGCATTTT.

This chain links TRBV9 with TRBJ2-2; the match to TRBD2 covers 9 bases. The CDR3 loop spans 15 amino acids. Germline-derived CDR1 and CDR2 are SGDLS and YYNGEE. V lost 3 bases, J lost 3 bases, and 3 bases stayed unmatched. The CDR3 sequence is CASSELAGDTGELFF. The DNA for the CDR3 is TGTGCCAGCAGCGAACTAGCGGGTGACACCGGGGAGCTGTTTTTT.

The chain couples TRBV28 to TRBJ1-1; D unclear. The CDR3 extends over 14 amino acids. CDR1 is MDHEN and CDR2 is SYDVKM in the germline V gene. Trimming left V 7 bases short and J 7 bases short, with 19 bases between. The CDR3 protein is CASTLAAQSGEAFF. The CDR3 bases are TGTGCCAGCACCCTAGCCGCGCAATCGGGTGAAGCTTTCTTT.

This clone has a handful of counts. The rearrangement joins TRBV2 to TRBJ2-2; D unclear. Germline CDR1 reads SNHLY; CDR2 reads FYNNEI. The CDR3 contains 15 residues. Trimming removed 5 bases at V and 2 bases at J, with 12 bases between. This CDR3 reads CASSLSGFNTGELFF. CDR3 bases: TGTGCCAGCAGTCTTTCGGGTTTCAACACCGGGGAGCTGTTTTTT.

The rearrangement joins TRBV5-1 to TRBJ2-4, with a tentative D call TRBD1 (7 bases). Looked up from germline, CDR1 is SGHRS and CDR2 is YFSETQ. The length of the CDR3 is 15 residues. V lost 4 bases to trimming and J lost 5 bases, with 16 bases between them. Here the CDR3 reads CASSGGTVEQNIQYF. The CDR3 region has the DNA TGCGCCAGCAGCGGCGGGACAGTCGAACAAAACATTCAGTACTTC. The full variable domain, with the rest looked up from reference TRBV5-1 and TRBJ2-4, is KAGVTQTPRYLIKTRGQQVTLSCSPISGHRSVSWYQQTPGQGLQFLFEYFSETQRNKGNFPGRFSGRQFSNSRSEMNVSTLELGDSALYLCASSGGTVEQNIQYFGAGTRLSVL.

The V gene is TRBV29-1, the J gene TRBJ1-1; no reliable D call. The CDR3 is made up of 13 amino acids. The germline V and J ends were trimmed by 4 bases and 0 bases, with 9 bases remaining between them. Germline V gene lookup returns CDR1 SQVTM and CDR2 ANQGSEA. CDR3 protein: CSVVRVMNTEAFF. CDR3 DNA: TGCAGCGTTGTCCGAGTGATGAACACTGAAGCTTTCTTT.

Here the CDR3 reads CSARADHGYTF. CDR3 bases: TGCAGTGCTAGGGCAGATCATGGCTACACCTTC. V usage is TRBV20-1 and J usage is TRBJ1-2; D uncertain. V lost 3 bases and J 6 bases, leaving 8 bases between the germline ends. This CDR3 has 11 residues. The germline CDR1 and CDR2 sequences are DFQATT and SNEGSKA (reference sequence).

The gene calls are TRBV6-5 and TRBJ2-1; 8 positions agree with TRBD2. The CDR3 totals 15 residues. Germline V gives CDR1 MNHEY, CDR2 SVGAGI. V shed 0 bases, J shed 4 bases, and the junction held 2 bases outside the gene matches. The CDR3 sequence is CASSYSGLAYNEQFF. The CDR3 coding sequence is TGTGCCAGCAGTTACTCAGGACTAGCATACAATGAGCAGTTCTTC.

There are a few counts of this clone. The rearrangement joins TRBV28 to TRBJ2-1; 7 positions match TRBD1. The CDR3 is made up of 12 amino acids. Germline CDR1 MDHEN, CDR2 SYDVKM. Trimming took 8 bases from V and 2 from J; bases not matched to a gene: 0. DNA of the CDR3: TGTGCCAGCCAGGGGGCCTACAATGAGCAGTTCTTC. Protein product: CASQGAYNEQFF.